This T cell receptor beta chain is drawn from a study of PD-L1 blockade in urothelial cancer. The J segment lost 6 bases and the V segment lost 2 bases, leaving 10 bases of the junction unmatched. Looked up from germline, CDR1 is KGHSH and CDR2 is LQKENI. The CDR3 totals 16 residues. Sequencing used immunoSEQ multiplex PCR; TCRdb keeps in-frame clones, though not all of them. The data show 100,000 to 150,000 clones, roughly 83% seen once. The time point is: peripheral blood 6 weeks after treatment start. This receptor was taken from a man in his forties or fifties with urothelial cancer. The genes are TRBV18 and TRBJ2-1, with 7 bases lining up with TRBD2. Specimen: PBMCs, collected around atezolizumab (anti-PD-L1) treatment. The CDR3 sequence: CASSPYPGTTGNEQFF. CDR3 nucleotides: TGTGCCAGCTCACCATACCCCGGGACTACGGGCAATGAGCAGTTCTTC. Looking up the rest from reference TRBV18 and TRBJ2-1 gives the full variable domain: NAGVMQNPRHLVRRRGQEARLRCSPMKGHSHVYWYRQLPEEGLKFMVYLQKENIIDESGMPKERFSAEFPKEGPSILRIQQVVRGDSAAYFCASSPYPGTTGNEQFFGPGTRLTVL.